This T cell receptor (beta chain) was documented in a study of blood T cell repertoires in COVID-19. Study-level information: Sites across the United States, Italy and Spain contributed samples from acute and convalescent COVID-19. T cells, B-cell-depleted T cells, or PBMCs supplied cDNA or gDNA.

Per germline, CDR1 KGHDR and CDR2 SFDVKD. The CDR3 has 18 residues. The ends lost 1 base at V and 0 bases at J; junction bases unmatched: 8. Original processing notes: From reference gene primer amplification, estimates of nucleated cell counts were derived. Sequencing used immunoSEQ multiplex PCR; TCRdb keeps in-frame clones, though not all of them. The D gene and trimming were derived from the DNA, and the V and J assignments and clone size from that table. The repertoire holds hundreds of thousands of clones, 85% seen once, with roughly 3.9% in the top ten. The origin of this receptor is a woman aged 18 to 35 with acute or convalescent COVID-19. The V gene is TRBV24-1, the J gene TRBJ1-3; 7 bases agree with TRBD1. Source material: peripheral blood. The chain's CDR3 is CATSDFKGDRSSGNTIYF. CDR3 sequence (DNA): TGTGCCACCAGTGATTTTAAGGGGGACAGAAGCTCTGGAAACACCATATATTTT.